This T cell receptor beta chain emerged from a study of blood T cells in healthy people across ages. General study results and limits: It was the long-lived donors that had more naive CD4+ cells and higher diversity than aged donors. A strong correlation between TCR beta diversity and naive T cell percentage was seen.

PCR was performed a second time for 7 to 11 cycles using a sample-barcoded 5' primer and a J-beta primer mix. TCRdb re-called the 5' RACE reads through MiXCR, storing one row per CDR3 protein. The sample consists of around 700,000 distinct CDR3 sequences, just under 25% of them appearing once. This clonotype was detected a few times. Its antigen is unknown. This CDR3 spans 14 amino acids. V shed 4 bases and J 3 bases; nucleotides not matched to a gene: 4. The germline CDR1 and CDR2 sequences are ENHRY and SYGVKD. These data were likewise used in another study, on T cells of mothers and their children. That paper states: Barcodes and 2-4 random nucleotides were added by M1S in the second PCR. Each mother yielded more than 10 million TCR beta CDR3 reads. Each child yielded roughly 2.9 million reads.

The chain joins TRBV10-3 to TRBJ2-7; 9 bases match TRBD2. Sequenced: blood. This receptor was taken from a boy younger than 18 in good health. The CDR3 protein is CAISGLAGFYEQYF. Here the CDR3 DNA reads TGTGCCATCAGTGGCCTAGCGGGATTCTACGAGCAGTACTTC.